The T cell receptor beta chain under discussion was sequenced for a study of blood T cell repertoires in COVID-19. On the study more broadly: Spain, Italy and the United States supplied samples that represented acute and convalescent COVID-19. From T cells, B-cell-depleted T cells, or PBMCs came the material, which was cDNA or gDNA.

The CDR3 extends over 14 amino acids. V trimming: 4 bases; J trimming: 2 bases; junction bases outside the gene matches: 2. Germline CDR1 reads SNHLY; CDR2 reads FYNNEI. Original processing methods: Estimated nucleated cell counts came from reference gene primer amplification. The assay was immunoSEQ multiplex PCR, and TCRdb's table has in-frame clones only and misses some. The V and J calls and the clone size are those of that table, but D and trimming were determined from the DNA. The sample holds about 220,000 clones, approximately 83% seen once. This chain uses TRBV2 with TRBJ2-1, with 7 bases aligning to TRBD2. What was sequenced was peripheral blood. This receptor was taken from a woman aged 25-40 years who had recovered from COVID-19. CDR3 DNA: TGTGCCAGCAGTGCCGGGGGGACCTACAATGAGCAGTTCTTC. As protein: CASSAGGTYNEQFF.